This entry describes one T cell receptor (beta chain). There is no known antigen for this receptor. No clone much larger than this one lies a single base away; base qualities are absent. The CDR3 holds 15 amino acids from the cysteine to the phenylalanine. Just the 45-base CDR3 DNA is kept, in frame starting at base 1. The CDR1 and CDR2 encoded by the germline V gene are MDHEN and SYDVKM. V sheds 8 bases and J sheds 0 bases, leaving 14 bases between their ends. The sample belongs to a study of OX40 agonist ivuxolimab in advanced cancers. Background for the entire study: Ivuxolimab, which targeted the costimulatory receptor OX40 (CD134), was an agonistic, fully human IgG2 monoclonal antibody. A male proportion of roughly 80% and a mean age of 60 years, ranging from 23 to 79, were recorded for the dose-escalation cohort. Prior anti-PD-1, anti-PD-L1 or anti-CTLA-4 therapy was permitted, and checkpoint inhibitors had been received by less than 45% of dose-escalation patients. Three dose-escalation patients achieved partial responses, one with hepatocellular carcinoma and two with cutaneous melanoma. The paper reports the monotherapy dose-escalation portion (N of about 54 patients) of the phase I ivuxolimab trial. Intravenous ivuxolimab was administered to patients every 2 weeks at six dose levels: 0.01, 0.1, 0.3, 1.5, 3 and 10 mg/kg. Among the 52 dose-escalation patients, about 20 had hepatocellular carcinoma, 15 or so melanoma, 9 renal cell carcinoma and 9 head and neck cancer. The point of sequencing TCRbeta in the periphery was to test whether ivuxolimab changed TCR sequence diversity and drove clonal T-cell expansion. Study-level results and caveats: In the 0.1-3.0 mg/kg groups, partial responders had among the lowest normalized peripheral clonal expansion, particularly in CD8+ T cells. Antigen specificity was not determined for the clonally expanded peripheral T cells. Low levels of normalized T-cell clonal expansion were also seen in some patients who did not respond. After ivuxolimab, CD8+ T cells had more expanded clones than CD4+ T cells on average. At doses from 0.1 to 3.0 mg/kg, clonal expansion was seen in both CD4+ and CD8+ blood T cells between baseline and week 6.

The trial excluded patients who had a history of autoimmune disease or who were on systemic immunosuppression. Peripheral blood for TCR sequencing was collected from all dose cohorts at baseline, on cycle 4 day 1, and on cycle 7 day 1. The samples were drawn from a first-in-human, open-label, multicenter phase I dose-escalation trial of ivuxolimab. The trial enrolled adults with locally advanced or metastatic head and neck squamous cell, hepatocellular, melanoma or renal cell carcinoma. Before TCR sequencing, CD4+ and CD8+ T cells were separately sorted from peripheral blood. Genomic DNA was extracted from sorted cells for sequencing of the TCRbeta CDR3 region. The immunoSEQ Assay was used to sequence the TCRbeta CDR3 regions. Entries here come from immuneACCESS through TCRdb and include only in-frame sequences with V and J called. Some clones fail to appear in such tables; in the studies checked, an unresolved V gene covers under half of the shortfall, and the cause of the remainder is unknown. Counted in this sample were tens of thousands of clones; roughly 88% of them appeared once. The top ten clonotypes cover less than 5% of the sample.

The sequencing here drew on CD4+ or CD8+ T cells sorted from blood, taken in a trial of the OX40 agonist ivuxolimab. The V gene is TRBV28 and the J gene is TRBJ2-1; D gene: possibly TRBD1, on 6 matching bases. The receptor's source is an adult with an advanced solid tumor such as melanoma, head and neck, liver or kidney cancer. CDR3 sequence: CASGQGQSSYNEQFF. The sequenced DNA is TGTGCCAGCGGACAAGGACAGAGCTCCTACAATGAGCAGTTCTTC.